This T cell receptor (beta chain) appears in the sequencing data of a study of T-cell reconstitution after alpha-beta-depleted transplantation in children. Study outcomes and limitations: After one year, T-cell counts and TCRbeta diversity mostly came from new T cells.

With regard to this clonotype: Its matching antigen is unknown.

Construction of the TCRbeta library involved unique molecular identifiers. TCRdb itself ran the PCR reads through MiXCR, one entry per CDR3 protein. The sample has 450,000 to 600,000 distinct CDR3 sequences, approximately 10% seen once. The clonotype was recovered from a child aged 2-15 years with inherited bone marrow failure, due to receive a stem cell transplant. Here the sequenced sample was PBMCs, taken before TCRalphabeta/CD19-depleted stem cell transplant.

The CDR3 DNA follows: TGCGCCAGCAGCCGTAGCGGGAAGGGCGGAGAGACCCAGTACTTC. Translation: CASSRSGKGGETQYF. This rearrangement joins TRBV4-3 to TRBJ2-5, with TRBD2 identical over 8 bases. V shed 4 bases, J shed 4 bases, and the junction held 8 bases outside the gene matches. Germline-derived CDR1 and CDR2 are LGHNA and YSLEER. CDR3 size: 15 residues.